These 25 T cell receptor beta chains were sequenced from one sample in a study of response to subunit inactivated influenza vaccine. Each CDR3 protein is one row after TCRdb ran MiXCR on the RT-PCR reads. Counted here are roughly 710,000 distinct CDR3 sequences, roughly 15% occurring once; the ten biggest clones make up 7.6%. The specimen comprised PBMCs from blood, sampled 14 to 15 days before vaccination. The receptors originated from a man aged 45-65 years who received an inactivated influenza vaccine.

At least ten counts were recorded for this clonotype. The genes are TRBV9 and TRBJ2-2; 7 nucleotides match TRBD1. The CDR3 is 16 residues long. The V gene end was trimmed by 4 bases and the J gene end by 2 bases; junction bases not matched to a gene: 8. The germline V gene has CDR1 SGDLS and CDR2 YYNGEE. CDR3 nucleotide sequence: TGTGCCAGCAGCCCACGACAGGGCCGAAACACCGGGGAGCTGTTTTTT. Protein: CASSPRQGRNTGELFF.

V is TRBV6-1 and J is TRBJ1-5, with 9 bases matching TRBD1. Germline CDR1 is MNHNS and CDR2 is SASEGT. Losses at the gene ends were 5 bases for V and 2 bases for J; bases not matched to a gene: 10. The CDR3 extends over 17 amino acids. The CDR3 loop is CASSKHFTGGGNQPQHF. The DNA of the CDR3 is TGTGCCAGCAGTAAACATTTTACAGGGGGCGGCAATCAGCCCCAGCATTTT.

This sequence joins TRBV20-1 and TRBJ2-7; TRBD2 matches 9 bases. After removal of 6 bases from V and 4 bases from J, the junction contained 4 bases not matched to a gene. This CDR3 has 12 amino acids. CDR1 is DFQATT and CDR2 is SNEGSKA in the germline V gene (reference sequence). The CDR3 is CSAGTSWYEQYF. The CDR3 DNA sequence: TGCAGTGCGGGGACTAGCTGGTACGAGCAGTACTTC.

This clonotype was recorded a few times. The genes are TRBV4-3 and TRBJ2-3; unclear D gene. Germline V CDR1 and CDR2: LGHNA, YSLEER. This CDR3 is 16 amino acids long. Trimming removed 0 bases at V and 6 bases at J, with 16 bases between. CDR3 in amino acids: CASSQDLATSGDTQYF. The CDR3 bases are TGCGCCAGCAGCCAAGATCTTGCTACCTCGGGTGATACGCAGTATTTT.

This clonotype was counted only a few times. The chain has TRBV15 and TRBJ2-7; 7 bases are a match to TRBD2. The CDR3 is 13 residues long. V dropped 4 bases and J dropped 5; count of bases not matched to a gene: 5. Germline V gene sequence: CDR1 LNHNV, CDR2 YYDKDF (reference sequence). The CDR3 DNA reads TGTGCCACCAGCAAAGGGACTACTAACGAGCAGTACTTC. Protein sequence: CATSKGTTNEQYF.

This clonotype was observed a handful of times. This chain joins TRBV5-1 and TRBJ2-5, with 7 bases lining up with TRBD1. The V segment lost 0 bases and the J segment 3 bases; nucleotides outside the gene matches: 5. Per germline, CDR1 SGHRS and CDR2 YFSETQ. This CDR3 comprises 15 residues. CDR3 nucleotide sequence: TGCGCCAGCAGCTTGGCCGGGACAGCCAAAGAGACCCAGTACTTC. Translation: CASSLAGTAKETQYF.

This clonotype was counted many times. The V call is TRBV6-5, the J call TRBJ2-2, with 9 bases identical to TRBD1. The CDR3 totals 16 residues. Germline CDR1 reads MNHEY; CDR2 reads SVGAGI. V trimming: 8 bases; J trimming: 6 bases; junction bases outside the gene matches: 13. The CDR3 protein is CASQIRTGGFSGELFF. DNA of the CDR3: TGTGCCAGCCAGATACGCACAGGGGGCTTTTCCGGGGAGCTGTTTTTT.

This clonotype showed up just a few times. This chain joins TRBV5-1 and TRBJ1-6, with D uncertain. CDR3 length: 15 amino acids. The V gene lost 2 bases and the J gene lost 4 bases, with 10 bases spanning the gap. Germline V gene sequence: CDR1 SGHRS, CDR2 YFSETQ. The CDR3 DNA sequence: TGCGCCAGCAGCTTCGAAGTTACATATAATTCACCCCTCCACTTT. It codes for CASSFEVTYNSPLHF.

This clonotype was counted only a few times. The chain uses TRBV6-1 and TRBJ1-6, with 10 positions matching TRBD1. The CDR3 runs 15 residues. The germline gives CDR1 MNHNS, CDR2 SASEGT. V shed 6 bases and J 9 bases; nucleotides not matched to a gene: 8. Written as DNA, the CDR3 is TGTGCCAGCAGCCTCCGGGGACAGGGGATTTCACCCCTCCACTTT. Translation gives CASSLRGQGISPLHF.

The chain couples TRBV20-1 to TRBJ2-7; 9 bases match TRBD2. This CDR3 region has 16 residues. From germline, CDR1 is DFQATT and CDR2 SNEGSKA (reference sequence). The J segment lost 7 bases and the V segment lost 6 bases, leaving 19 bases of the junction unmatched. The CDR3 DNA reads TGCAGTGCCCGACGTACCCCACTAGCGGGTACGGATGAGCAGTACTTC. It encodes CSARRTPLAGTDEQYF.

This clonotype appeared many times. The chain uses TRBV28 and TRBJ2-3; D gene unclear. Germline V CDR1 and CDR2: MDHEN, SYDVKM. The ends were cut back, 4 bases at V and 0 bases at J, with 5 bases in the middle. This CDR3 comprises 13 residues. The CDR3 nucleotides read TGTGCCAGCAGTTACGGGAGCACAGATACGCAGTATTTT. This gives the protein CASSYGSTDTQYF.

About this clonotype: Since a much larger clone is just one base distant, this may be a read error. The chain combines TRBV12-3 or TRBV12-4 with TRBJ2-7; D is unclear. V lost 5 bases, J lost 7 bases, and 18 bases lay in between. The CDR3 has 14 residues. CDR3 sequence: CASSPDKATREQYF. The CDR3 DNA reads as TGTGCCAGCAGTCCAGACAAGGCCACGCGGGAGCAGTACTTC.

The CDR3 coding sequence is TGTGCCAGCAGCCCTCCCGGGACTAGGCCAGATACGCAGTATTTT. As protein: CASSPPGTRPDTQYF. The J gene is TRBJ2-3, the V gene TRBV7-8; 8 bases align to TRBD2. From germline, CDR1 is SGHVS and CDR2 FQNEAQ. Trimming removed 5 bases from V and 4 bases from J; junction bases left unmatched: 8. The CDR3 is made up of 15 amino acids.

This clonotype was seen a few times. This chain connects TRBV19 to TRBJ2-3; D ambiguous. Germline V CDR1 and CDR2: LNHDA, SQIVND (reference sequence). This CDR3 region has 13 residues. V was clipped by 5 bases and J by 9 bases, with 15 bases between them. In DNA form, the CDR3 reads TGTGCCAGTAGTGCCCCTTGGGATCTCACGCAGTATTTT. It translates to CASSAPWDLTQYF.

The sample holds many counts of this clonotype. CDR3 sequence reads: CASSPLLATGELFF. The CDR3 DNA sequence: TGTGCCAGCAGTCCCCTGTTGGCAACCGGGGAGCTGTTTTTT. The J gene is TRBJ2-2, the V gene TRBV28; no reliable D call. CDR3 length equals 14 residues. CDR1 and CDR2 from the germline V gene are MDHEN and SYDVKM. V lost 5 bases and J lost 5, with 12 bases in between.

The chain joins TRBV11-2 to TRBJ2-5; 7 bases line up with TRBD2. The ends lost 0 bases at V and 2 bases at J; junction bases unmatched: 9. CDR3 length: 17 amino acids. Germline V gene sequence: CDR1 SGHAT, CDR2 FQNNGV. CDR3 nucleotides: TGTGCCAGCAGCTTAGATAGGCAGCGGGGCCCACAAGAGACCCAGTACTTC. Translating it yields CASSLDRQRGPQETQYF.

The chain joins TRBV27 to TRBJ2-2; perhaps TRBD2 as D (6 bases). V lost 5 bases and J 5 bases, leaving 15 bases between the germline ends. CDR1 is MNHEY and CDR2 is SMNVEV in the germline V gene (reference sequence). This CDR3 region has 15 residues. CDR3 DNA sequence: TGTGCCAGCAGTCCGGGACGGGGGTTTACCGGGGAGCTGTTTTTT. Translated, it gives CASSPGRGFTGELFF.

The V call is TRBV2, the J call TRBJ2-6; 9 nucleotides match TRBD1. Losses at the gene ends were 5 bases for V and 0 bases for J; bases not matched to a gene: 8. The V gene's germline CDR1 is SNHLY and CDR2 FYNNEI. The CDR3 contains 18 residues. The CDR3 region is CASSWGTGSSSGANVLTF. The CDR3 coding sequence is TGTGCCAGCAGTTGGGGGACAGGGTCCTCCTCTGGGGCCAACGTCCTGACTTTC.

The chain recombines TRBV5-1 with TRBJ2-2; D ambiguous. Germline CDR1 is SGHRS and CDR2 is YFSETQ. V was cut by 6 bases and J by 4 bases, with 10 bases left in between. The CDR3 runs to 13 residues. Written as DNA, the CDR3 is TGCGCCAGCAACCCGTCGGGCACCGGGGAGCTGTTTTTT. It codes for CASNPSGTGELFF.

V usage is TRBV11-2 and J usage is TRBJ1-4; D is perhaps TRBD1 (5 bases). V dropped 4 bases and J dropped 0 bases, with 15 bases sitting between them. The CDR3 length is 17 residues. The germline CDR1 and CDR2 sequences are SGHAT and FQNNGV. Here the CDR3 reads CASSSMRGLATNEKLFF. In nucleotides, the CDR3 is TGTGCCAGCAGCTCAATGAGGGGACTCGCAACTAATGAAAAACTGTTTTTT.

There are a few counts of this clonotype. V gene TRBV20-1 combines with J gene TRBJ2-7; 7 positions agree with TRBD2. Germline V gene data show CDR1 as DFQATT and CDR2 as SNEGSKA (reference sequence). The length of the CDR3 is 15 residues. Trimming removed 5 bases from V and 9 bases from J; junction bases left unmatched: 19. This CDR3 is CSALSASGLPGVQYF. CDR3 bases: TGCAGTGCTCTTTCTGCTAGCGGACTTCCCGGCGTGCAGTACTTC.

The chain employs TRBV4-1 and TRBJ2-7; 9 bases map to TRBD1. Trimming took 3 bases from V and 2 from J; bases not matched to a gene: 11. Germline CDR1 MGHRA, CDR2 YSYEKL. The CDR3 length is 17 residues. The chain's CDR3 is CASSQQGGQGFPYEQYF. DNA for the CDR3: TGCGCCAGCAGCCAGCAAGGGGGACAGGGTTTTCCCTACGAGCAGTACTTC.

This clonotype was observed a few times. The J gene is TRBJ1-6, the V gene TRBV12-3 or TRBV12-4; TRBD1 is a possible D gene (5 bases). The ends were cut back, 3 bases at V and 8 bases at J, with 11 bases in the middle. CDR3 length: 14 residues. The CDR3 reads CASSFQGRDSPLHF. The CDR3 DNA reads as TGTGCCAGCAGTTTCCAGGGTCGGGATTCACCCCTCCACTTT.

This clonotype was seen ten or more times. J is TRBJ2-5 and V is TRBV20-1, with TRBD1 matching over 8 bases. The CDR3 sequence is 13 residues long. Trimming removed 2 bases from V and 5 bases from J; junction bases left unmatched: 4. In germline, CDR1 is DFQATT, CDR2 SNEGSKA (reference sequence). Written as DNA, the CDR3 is TGCAGTGCTAGACGGACAGGGTTGGAGACCCAGTACTTC. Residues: CSARRTGLETQYF.

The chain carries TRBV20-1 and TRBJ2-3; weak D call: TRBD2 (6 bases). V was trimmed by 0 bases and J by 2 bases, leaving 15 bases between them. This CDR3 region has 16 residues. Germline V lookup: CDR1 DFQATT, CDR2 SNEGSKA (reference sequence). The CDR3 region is CSARDLVADYTDTQYF. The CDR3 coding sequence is TGCAGTGCTAGAGATTTGGTAGCGGATTACACAGATACGCAGTATTTT.